This T cell receptor beta chain was identified during a study of T-cell reconstitution after alpha-beta-depleted transplantation in children. Unique molecular identifiers were incorporated when the TCRbeta library was constructed. TCRdb passed the PCR reads through MiXCR, listing each CDR3 protein once. The repertoire holds some 390,000 distinct CDR3 sequences, with roughly 21% as singletons. This clonotype was seen more than once but under ten times. The sequence derives from a human donor who donated a stem cell graft to a child with acute myeloid leukemia. The input for sequencing was PBMCs from the stem cell graft donor, taken from the stem cell graft.

The CDR3 bases are TGTGCCAGCAGTCTAACGGACTTCGACAATGAGCAGTTCTTC. This gives the protein CASSLTDFDNEQFF. The V and J genes are TRBV25-1 and TRBJ2-1; possibly TRBD2 for D (5 bases). The CDR3 runs 14 residues. Per germline, CDR1 MGHDK and CDR2 SYGVNS. Trimming removed 5 bases at V and 5 bases at J, with 13 bases between.